The clone carrying this TCR beta chain was observed at least ten times. Its antigen is currently unknown. This entry is derived from a study of CD8 T cells in ankylosing spondylitis. General observations from the study: Roughly 8 highly homologous variants made up a TCR beta motif, and this motif appeared characteristic of ankylosing spondylitis blood.

CDR1 is DFQATT, CDR2 SNEGSKA, per germline (reference sequence). CDR3 length: 14 residues. Trimming stripped 3 bases from V and 0 bases from J, with 8 bases between. MiXCR, applied by TCRdb to the 5' RACE reads, yields one record per CDR3 protein. The sample has around 330,000 distinct CDR3 sequences, approximately 10% seen once. The chain carries TRBV20-1 and TRBJ1-4; D gene ambiguous. The sequencing input was blood, either unsorted or a sorted T cell fraction (not recorded which). The receptor's source is a female donor with ankylosing spondylitis or in good health (not recorded which). The CDR3 DNA is TGCAGTGCTAGGAGGGAATCAACTAATGAAAAACTGTTTTTT. Translating gives CSARRESTNEKLFF.